The 3 T cell receptor beta chains presented below share a single source sample, sequenced in a study of tumor-infiltrating lymphocytes in primary liver carcinoma. With a constant-region primer, TCR beta cDNA was made from 400 to 550 ng of total RNA. Three nested multiplex PCR rounds, a slightly modified ARM-PCR method, built the TCR beta libraries. TRBV1-TRBV30 forward primers paired with a C-beta reverse primer drove the first two PCR rounds, approximately 11 cycles each. A single record per CDR3 protein comes from TCRdb applying MiXCR to the multiplex PCR reads. The sample lists tens of thousands of distinct CDR3 sequences; over 60% were seen once. Unsorted bulk tissue, about 19-31 mg of it, served as the source for co-extraction of RNA and DNA. Sequencing was carried out using liver tumor tissue from sampling region 1. Subset of the sample: tumor region T1, superior pole. Source of these receptors: a man aged 35-49 years with primary liver carcinoma and hepatitis B virus infection.

A single count supports this clonotype. A much bigger clone sits one base away, suggesting this may be a read error. This chain joins TRBV12-3 or TRBV12-4 and TRBJ2-3, with D perhaps TRBD1 (5 bases). CDR3 size: 17 residues. CDR3 coding DNA: TGTGCCAGCAGTTTTACATGGGGCACGCTTAGCACAGATATGCAGTATTTT. This codes for CASSFTWGTLSTDMQYF.

Note on this clonotype: A read error may account for a junction end that differs from germline. The chain is built from TRBV4-2 and TRBJ2-7; D gene unclear. Germline CDR1 is LGHNA and CDR2 is YNFKEQ. CDR3 length equals 15 residues. In DNA, the CDR3 is TGTGCCAGCAGCCAAGAAGGCGGCCTTACCTACGAGCTGTACTTC. Encoded protein: CASSQEGGLTYELYF.

This clonotype was seen only once. The chain is built from TRBV11-2 and TRBJ2-7; 10 nucleotides align to TRBD2. There are 18 residues in the CDR3. Germline V gene sequence: CDR1 SGHAT, CDR2 FQNNGV. The CDR3 DNA reads TGTGTCAACAGCTTATCCATTGGACAAGCGGGAGGGGGGTGCGAGCAGTACTTC. Amino acid sequence: CVNSLSIGQAGGGCEQYF.